This is a list of T cell receptor beta chains from one sample in a study of siplizumab effects on memory and regulatory T cells. Produced via immunoSEQ multiplex PCR; TCRdb's table is partial and in-frame only. The sample includes 90,000 to 120,000 clones, less than 95% of them seen just once. Input material: Tregs sorted from blood. These receptors were taken from a human donor in good health. The CDR3 runs from the conserved cysteine through the conserved F or W. The D gene is left open where the match is weak. Part of the rows lack a size; the others show once, few, many or a class for expanded clones.

CDR3nt,CDR3aa,d_gene,j_gene,abundance,v_gene
TGTGCCAGCAGCTCACCAGCGGGAGGCATCTACGAGCAGTACTTC,CASSSPAGGIYEQYF,TRBD2,TRBJ2-7,-,TRBV7-9
TGTGCCAGCAGCACCCTACAGGGGCGATGGGGAGAGACCCAGTACTTC,CASSTLQGRWGETQYF,TRBD1,TRBJ2-5,-,TRBV7-8
TGTGCCAGTAGTACGCGACAGGGTCGCTACGAGCAGTACTTC,CASSTRQGRYEQYF,TRBD1,TRBJ2-7,-,TRBV19
TGCGCCAGCAGCTTGGATGGCGATACGCAGTATTTT,CASSLDGDTQYF,-,TRBJ2-3,-,TRBV5-1
TGTGCCAGCAGCAAGAGAGGGGGCATGAACACTGAAGCTTTCTTT,CASSKRGGMNTEAFF,TRBD1,TRBJ1-1,once,TRBV7-3
TGTGCCAGCAGTTCCCGGAGCCAACAGGGGTACACCTTC,CASSSRSQQGYTF,TRBD1,TRBJ1-2,few,TRBV6-5
TGTGCCAGCAGCTTAGTGCGTGGGGAGACCCAGTACTTC,CASSLVRGETQYF,-,TRBJ2-5,-,TRBV7-3
TGTGCCAGCAGCCCCCAATACGAGCAGTACTTC,CASSPQYEQYF,-,TRBJ2-7,once,TRBV5-8
TGTGCCAGCAGCTTAGTCCTCGCAAACACTGAAGCTTTCTTT,CASSLVLANTEAFF,-,TRBJ1-1,-,TRBV7-9
TGCGCCAGCAGCACGGCGGGCGGAGGAAGCTCGAACATTCAGTACTTC,CASSTAGGGSSNIQYF,-,TRBJ2-4,-,TRBV5-1